This T cell receptor beta chain was sequenced for a study of beta chain features in type 1 diabetes. Findings of the study overall: There was a moderate but significant shortening of TCRB CDR3s in all four CD4+ subsets of Type 1 diabetes patients.

The isolated RNA, all of it, was reverse transcribed, so expressed TCRB transcripts were what got sequenced. Some clones are missing from TCRdb's copy, which holds only in-frame ones; the method was immunoSEQ multiplex PCR. The data show about 450,000 clones, about an eighth seen once. Sort purity for all populations was recorded as exceeding 98%. This clone was seen more than once but under ten times. Its antigen is as yet unknown. The CDR3 consists of 11 residues. The germline V gene encodes CDR1 DFQATT and CDR2 SNEGSKA (reference sequence). V was shortened by 2 bases and J by 4 bases, with 5 bases between the two germline ends.

The clonotype comes from a woman aged 18-30 years in good health. Input material: naive CD4+ T cells from blood. This rearrangement joins TRBV20-1 to TRBJ1-1; D call uncertain. The CDR3 region has the DNA TGCAGTGCTAGATTCCTCACTGAAGCTTTCTTT. Translating gives CSARFLTEAFF.